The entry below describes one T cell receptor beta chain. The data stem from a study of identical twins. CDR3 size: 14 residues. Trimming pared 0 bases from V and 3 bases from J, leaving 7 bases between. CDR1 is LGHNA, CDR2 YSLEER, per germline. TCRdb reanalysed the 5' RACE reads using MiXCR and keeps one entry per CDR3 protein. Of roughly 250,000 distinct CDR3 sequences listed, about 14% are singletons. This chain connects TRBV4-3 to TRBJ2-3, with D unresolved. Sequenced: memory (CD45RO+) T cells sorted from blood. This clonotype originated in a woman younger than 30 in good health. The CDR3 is CASSQERSTDTQYF. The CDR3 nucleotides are TGCGCCAGCAGCCAAGAAAGGAGTACAGATACGCAGTATTTT.